This T cell receptor (beta chain) was captured by sequencing in a study of blood T cell repertoires in COVID-19. Study background: Sample material is recorded as cDNA or gDNA derived from T cells, B-cell-depleted T cells, or PBMCs.

The repertoire was sequenced with immunoSEQ multiplex PCR; TCRdb's copy has only in-frame clones and lacks some. The sample has around 280,000 clones, around nine tenths seen once. The V gene end was trimmed by 4 bases and the J gene end by 7 bases; junction bases not matched to a gene: 6. Germline V gene data show CDR1 as KGHDR and CDR2 as SFDVKD. The CDR3 is made up of 15 amino acids. Input material: PBMCs or T cells enriched from blood (not recorded which). This TCR was recovered from a woman aged 40 to 55 who had recovered from COVID-19. The chain has TRBV24-1 and TRBJ1-6; 7 bases fit TRBD1. Here the CDR3 reads CATSDTGTVNSPLHF. CDR3 bases: TGTGCCACCAGTGACACCGGGACAGTCAATTCACCCCTCCACTTT.